One and the same sample provided the 31 T cell receptor beta chains below, sequenced in a study of CD8+CD57+ T cells in acquired aplastic anemia. The TCR beta profiling, which covered VDJ combination and CDR3 sequence, was carried out using genomic DNA as the template. One entry per CDR3 protein results from TCRdb running MiXCR on the reads. This sample has just over 450,000 distinct CDR3 sequences, with around 30% found just once. Patients picked for sequencing had shown CD8+CD57+ cell expansion detected by flow cytometry. The material sequenced was sorted CD4+, CD8+, or CD8+CD57+ T cells (not recorded which) from PBMCs. These receptors originate from a human donor with aplastic anemia.

The genes are TRBV3-1 and TRBJ1-1, with 8 nucleotides matching TRBD1. In germline, CDR1 is LGHDT, CDR2 YNNKEL (reference sequence). Unmatched junction bases numbered 4, after V lost 1 base and J lost 6 bases. This CDR3 is 14 amino acids long. In DNA, the CDR3 is TGTGCCAGCAGCCAAGGGGACAGGCGTTCTGAAGCTTTCTTT. Protein: CASSQGDRRSEAFF.

In its sample, this clonotype was seen many times. The V call is TRBV2, the J call TRBJ2-5; 7 bases map to TRBD1. CDR1 SNHLY and CDR2 FYNNEI come from the germline V gene. CDR3 length: 14 amino acids. The V gene end was trimmed by 8 bases and the J gene end by 1 base; junction bases not matched to a gene: 7. CDR3 in amino acids: CASLQGIFQETQYF. CDR3 bases: TGTGCCAGCTTACAGGGGATTTTCCAAGAGACCCAGTACTTC. Looking up the rest from reference TRBV2 and TRBJ2-5 gives the full variable domain: EPEVTQTPSHQVTQMGQEVILRCVPISNHLYFYWYRQILGQKVEFLVSFYNNEISEKSEIFDDQFSVERPDGSNFTLKIRSTKLEDSAMYFCASLQGIFQETQYFGPGTRLLVL.

The V and J genes are TRBV6-1 and TRBJ1-2, with no clear D. Trimming cost V 5 bases and J 2 bases, with 9 bases left between them. The CDR3 loop spans 13 amino acids. CDR1 is MNHNS, CDR2 SASEGT, per germline. The CDR3 protein is CASSPDKNYGYTF. The DNA of the CDR3 is TGTGCCAGCAGTCCCGACAAGAACTATGGCTACACCTTC.

This clonotype was observed a few times. The gene calls are TRBV7-2 and TRBJ2-2, with no clear D. Between the trimmed V and J ends, which lost 4 bases and 1 base, there was a span of 10 bases. Germline values: CDR1 SGHTA, CDR2 FQGNSA. This CDR3 contains 15 residues. The DNA of the CDR3 is TGTGCCAGCAGCTCCCGACGACAGAACACCGGGGAGCTGTTTTTT. It encodes CASSSRRQNTGELFF. Drawing the rest from reference TRBV7-2 and TRBJ2-2, the complete variable domain is GAGVSQSPSNKVTEKGKDVELRCDPISGHTALYWYRQSLGQGLEFLIYFQGNSAPDKSGLPSDRFSAERTGGSVSTLTIQRTQQEDSAVYLCASSSRRQNTGELFFGEGSRLTVL.

This clonotype has a single count. The rearrangement links TRBV13 to TRBJ1-2; the D gene is possibly TRBD1 (5 bases). Germline V lookup: CDR1 PRHDT, CDR2 FYEKMQ (reference sequence). The V gene lost 5 bases and the J gene lost 1 base, with 17 bases spanning the gap. The CDR3 runs to 16 residues. The CDR3 loop reads CASSQAGGTNNYGYTF. The CDR3 nucleotides are TGTGCCAGCAGCCAGGCGGGGGGAACAAATAACTATGGCTACACCTTC. Together with reference TRBV13 and TRBJ1-2, the CDR3 gives the full variable domain: AAGVIQSPRHLIKEKRETATLKCYPIPRHDTVYWYQQGPGQDPQFLISFYEKMQSDKGSIPDRFSAQQFSDYHSELNMSSLELGDSALYFCASSQAGGTNNYGYTFGSGTRLTVV.

The V call is TRBV29-1, the J call TRBJ1-2, with D unclear. The V gene lost 4 bases and the J gene lost 4 bases, with 16 bases spanning the gap. The CDR3 spans 14 residues. CDR1 and CDR2 (germline): SQVTM, ANQGSEA. The chain's CDR3 is CSVAPGGPIYGYTF. CDR3 DNA: TGCAGCGTTGCCCCAGGTGGACCCATCTATGGCTACACCTTC.

This clonotype was seen repeatedly, ten times or more. The chain links TRBV29-1 to TRBJ2-7; 7 positions match TRBD1. The germline CDR1 and CDR2 sequences are SQVTM and ANQGSEA. V shed 4 bases, J shed 7 bases, and the junction held 13 bases outside the gene matches. The CDR3 is made up of 14 amino acids. In nucleotides, the CDR3 is TGCAGCGTTGCTTCCGGGGACAGCAGTCGTGAGCAGTACTTC. This encodes CSVASGDSSREQYF.

The J gene is TRBJ2-7, the V gene TRBV2, with D tentatively TRBD2 (6 bases). The CDR3 length is 14 residues. Germline V gene sequence: CDR1 SNHLY, CDR2 FYNNEI. Trimming took 8 bases from V and 2 from J, leaving 16 bases between them. CDR3 coding DNA: TGTGCCAGCTCACTAGCAGGGATCCCCTACGAGCAGTACTTC. Encoded protein: CASSLAGIPYEQYF.

The V call is TRBV5-1, the J call TRBJ2-6; no clear D. Germline V CDR1 and CDR2: SGHRS, YFSETQ. V was trimmed by 0 bases and J by 1 base, leaving 5 bases between them. This CDR3 has 15 amino acids. The CDR3 region has the DNA TGCGCCAGCAGCTTGGCCCTTTCTGGGGCCAACGTCCTGACTTTC. Amino acids: CASSLALSGANVLTF.

Note on this clonotype: Relative to the germline gene, one junction end is altered; a read error may explain this. The chain links TRBV20-1 to TRBJ2-7, with D possibly matching TRBD2 (5 bases). This CDR3 is built from 15 residues. Per germline, CDR1 DFQATT and CDR2 SNEGSKA (reference sequence). CDR3 nucleotide sequence: TGCAGTGCTGGAGATAGCGTCCAGAGCTCCTACGAGCAGTACTTC. Translated, it gives CSAGDSVQSSYEQYF.

The sample holds many counts of this clonotype. The V gene is TRBV6-1, the J gene TRBJ1-6, with D perhaps TRBD1 (5 bases). The CDR3 runs 14 residues. The germline CDR1 and CDR2 sequences are MNHNS and SASEGT. Trimming left V 7 bases short and J 6 bases short, with 13 bases between. This CDR3 reads CASNARQLNSPLHF. The CDR3 DNA follows: TGTGCCAGCAATGCACGACAGCTTAATTCACCCCTCCACTTT.

The chain combines TRBV4-3 with TRBJ2-6; D uncertain. CDR1 and CDR2 from the germline V gene are LGHNA and YSLEER. V was clipped by 1 base and J by 0 bases, with 7 bases between them. The CDR3 consists of 16 residues. CDR3 in DNA: TGCGCCAGCAGCCAAGGTCTTCTCTCTGGGGCCAACGTCCTGACTTTC. The encoded protein is CASSQGLLSGANVLTF.

The chain links TRBV6-5 to TRBJ1-1; 11 bases map to TRBD1. Germline CDR1 reads MNHEY; CDR2 reads SVGAGI. CDR3 length: 14 amino acids. Trimming at V came to 6 bases and at J to 10 bases, leaving 10 bases not matched to a gene. CDR3 region: CASRYGQGARGAFF. Here the CDR3 DNA reads TGTGCCAGCAGATATGGACAGGGGGCTAGGGGAGCTTTCTTT.

This chain connects TRBV3-1 to TRBJ2-5, with 11 bases matching TRBD2. Per the germline V gene, CDR1 is LGHDT and CDR2 is YNNKEL (reference sequence). Trimming took 4 bases from V and 1 from J; bases not matched to a gene: 2. The CDR3 sequence is 15 residues long. CDR3 residues: CASSPTSGVQETQYF. The CDR3 DNA sequence: TGTGCCAGCAGCCCGACTAGCGGGGTCCAAGAGACCCAGTACTTC.

The chain links TRBV7-3 to TRBJ2-1; TRBD2 agrees at 8 bases. The germline V gene has CDR1 SGHTA and CDR2 FQGTGA. The V segment lost 0 bases and the J segment 3 bases; nucleotides outside the gene matches: 4. The CDR3 covers 16 residues. CDR3 residues: CASSLTKRGYYNEQFF. Here the CDR3 DNA reads TGTGCCAGCAGCTTAACGAAGCGGGGGTACTACAATGAGCAGTTCTTC.

This clonotype was recorded only once. A much larger clone differs from this one at a single base, so this may be a read error. This CDR3 is missing its conserved last phenylalanine or tryptophan, likely due to a read error. The rearrangement uses TRBV20-1 and TRBJ2-7, with TRBD1 matching 11 bases. The trim removed 1 base at V and 5 bases at J, leaving 7 bases unmatched. CDR1 and CDR2 (germline): DFQATT, SNEGSKA (reference sequence). The CDR3 sequence is 15 residues long. The CDR3 loop reads CSARGPGQGANEQYL. CDR3 in DNA: TGCAGTGCTAGAGGACCTGGACAGGGGGCCAACGAGCAGTACCTC.

This clonotype was seen repeatedly, ten times or more. The chain carries TRBV7-2 and TRBJ1-2, with a tentative D call TRBD1 (5 bases). This CDR3 region has 13 residues. Trimming shortened V by 4 bases and J by 3 bases, and 9 bases separated the two germline ends. From germline, CDR1 is SGHTA and CDR2 FQGNSA. The chain's CDR3 is CASSSGQYYGYTF. CDR3 nucleotide sequence: TGTGCCAGCAGCTCGGGGCAATACTATGGCTACACCTTC.

Ten or more counts support this clonotype. The chain uses TRBV19 and TRBJ2-7; 12 bases fit TRBD1. V lost 9 bases to trimming and J lost 7 bases; unmatched junction nucleotides: 7. The CDR3 has 13 amino acids. The germline V gene has CDR1 LNHDA and CDR2 SQIVND (reference sequence). The CDR3 is CASRPGQGAEQYF. The CDR3 bases are TGTGCCAGCAGACCGGGACAGGGGGCTGAGCAGTACTTC.

This clonotype was recorded a few times. The chain uses TRBV5-6 and TRBJ1-2; 9 positions match TRBD1. The V gene's germline CDR1 is SGHDT and CDR2 YYEEEE. This CDR3 spans 14 amino acids. J gave up 7 bases and V 4 bases, and 8 bases lay outside the gene matches. The CDR3 loop is CASSHRDRVFGYTF. CDR3 DNA sequence: TGTGCCAGCAGCCACCGGGACAGGGTCTTTGGCTACACCTTC.

This clonotype was counted many times. The J gene is TRBJ2-5, the V gene TRBV7-2, with no clear D. The CDR3 covers 11 residues. Trimming took off 3 bases at V and 7 bases at J, with 6 bases between the two ends. Germline V gene lookup returns CDR1 SGHTA and CDR2 FQGNSA. DNA for the CDR3: TGTGCCAGCAGCTTTTCAGGGACCCAGTACTTC. It translates to CASSFSGTQYF.

This clonotype has at least ten counts. The chain has TRBV29-1 and TRBJ1-1; tentative D call: TRBD1 (5 bases). From germline, CDR1 is SQVTM and CDR2 ANQGSEA. V lost 7 bases, J lost 11 bases, and 20 bases lay in between. The CDR3 totals 12 residues. CDR3 protein: CSASATDLNAFF. CDR3 nucleotides: TGCAGCGCTTCCGCGACAGACCTGAATGCTTTCTTT.

A remark on this clonotype: The CDR3 does not end in the conserved phenylalanine or tryptophan, so this is likely a read error. The V gene is TRBV24-1, the J gene TRBJ2-7, with a possible D match to TRBD2 (6 bases). Trimming took off 7 bases at V and 6 bases at J, with 15 bases between the two ends. The CDR3 spans 13 residues. CDR1 is KGHDR and CDR2 is SFDVKD in the germline V gene. In DNA, the CDR3 is TGTGCCACCAGCGAGACAGCGGAGGGCGAGCAGTACTCC. It yields the protein CATSETAEGEQYS.

Ten or more counts support this clonotype. The rearrangement links TRBV7-3 to TRBJ2-7; 12 bases align to TRBD2. V dropped 5 bases and J dropped 5; count of bases not matched to a gene: 4. The V gene's germline CDR1 is SGHTA and CDR2 FQGTGA. The length of the CDR3 is 14 residues. The CDR3, as DNA: TGTGCCAGCAGCCCGGGACTAGCGGGCCACGAGCAGTACTTC. It encodes CASSPGLAGHEQYF.

The rearrangement links TRBV4-3 to TRBJ1-2; a possible D gene is TRBD1 (6 bases). The germline V and J ends were trimmed by 4 bases and 4 bases, with 13 bases remaining between them. This CDR3 comprises 14 residues. Germline lookup yields CDR1 LGHNA and CDR2 YSLEER. The CDR3, as DNA: TGCGCCAGCAGCCGCACAGGGATTGCCTATGGCTACACCTTC. Translating gives CASSRTGIAYGYTF.

This chain joins TRBV29-1 and TRBJ1-2; 9 bases are a match to TRBD1. The trim removed 6 bases at V and 8 bases at J, leaving 13 bases unmatched. There are 14 residues in the CDR3. Germline CDR1 and CDR2: SQVTM and ANQGSEA. CDR3 sequence (DNA): TGCAGCGTAAACAGGGGGCAGGGCTTAGAAGGCTACACCTTC. This sequence encodes CSVNRGQGLEGYTF.

This clonotype was counted between two and nine times. This chain links TRBV11-2 with TRBJ2-3, with a weak D call TRBD2 (6 bases). Trimming removed 3 bases from V and 0 bases from J, with 10 bases in between. CDR3 size: 15 residues. Germline V gene sequence: CDR1 SGHAT, CDR2 FQNNGV. The DNA of the CDR3 is TGTGCCAGCAGCTTGAGTCGGGGGAGCACAGATACGCAGTATTTT. Residues: CASSLSRGSTDTQYF.

This clonotype was seen at least ten times. In nucleotides, the CDR3 is TGTGCCAGCAGCCAAAAAGGAGATCAGCCCCAGCATTTT. Encoded protein: CASSQKGDQPQHF. The chain carries TRBV7-9 and TRBJ1-5; no reliable D call. Germline loops: CDR1 SEHNR, CDR2 FQNEAQ (reference sequence). V dropped 5 bases and J dropped 5 bases, with 10 bases sitting between them. CDR3 size: 13 residues.

This clonotype was counted many times. The chain uses TRBV20-1 and TRBJ2-7, with 14 bases identical to TRBD2. The CDR3 totals 14 residues. V trimming: 5 bases; J trimming: 6 bases; junction bases outside the gene matches: 6. Germline values: CDR1 DFQATT, CDR2 SNEGSKA (reference sequence). CDR3 sequence (DNA): TGCAGTGCTGAGGGACTAGCGGGAGAAGGCGAGCAGTACTTC. It is translated as CSAEGLAGEGEQYF.

This clonotype has a handful of counts. The CDR3, as DNA: TGTGCCAGCAGCTATACCGGGACAGGGTACGGCTACACCTTC. Translated, it gives CASSYTGTGYGYTF. The V gene is TRBV7-2, the J gene TRBJ1-2; the match to TRBD1 covers 9 bases. The CDR3 is 14 amino acids. The V and J ends lost 4 bases and 8 bases, in that order; junction bases with no gene match: 8. Germline CDR1 and CDR2: SGHTA and FQGNSA.

The chain combines TRBV25-1 with TRBJ2-5; weak D call: TRBD1 (6 bases). Germline V lookup: CDR1 MGHDK, CDR2 SYGVNS. V lost 6 bases to trimming and J lost 3 bases, with 11 bases between them. The CDR3 loop spans 13 amino acids. CDR3 nucleotides: TGTGCCAGCAGCAGGGGTCGAAAAGAGACCCAGTACTTC. Its protein product is CASSRGRKETQYF.

This rearrangement joins TRBV10-3 to TRBJ1-5; 8 nucleotides agree with TRBD1. From germline, CDR1 is ENHRY and CDR2 SYGVKD. The V gene end was trimmed by 10 bases and the J gene end by 6 bases; junction bases not matched to a gene: 20. The CDR3 has 17 amino acids. CDR3 sequence: CASSFPNQGASVQPQHF. The DNA for the CDR3 is TGTGCCAGCAGCTTCCCTAATCAGGGGGCGTCGGTTCAGCCCCAGCATTTT.